The clone carrying this TCR beta chain appeared many times. This sample was taken from a study of spatial heterogeneity in lung cancer. Study-wide background: The donors, 70 to 80 patients with untreated early-stage non-small cell lung cancer, provided the samples. Raw sequencing reads included, on average, more than eight appearances of each unique TCR and UMI combination.

CDR3 length: 17 amino acids. In germline, CDR1 is LGHNA, CDR2 YNFKEQ. Trimming removed 0 bases at V and 1 base at J, with 13 bases between. Single TCR cDNA molecules each had their own unique molecular identifier. Using its own MiXCR run on the 5' RACE reads, TCRdb lists one record per CDR3 protein. The sample has about 120,000 distinct CDR3 sequences; about 12% are singletons. Sample time point: blood at routine non-recurrence follow-up after resection. Tumor, nontumor lung or frozen PBMC supplied whole RNA that was sequenced unsorted. The sequenced sample was PBMCs, obtained at follow-up. This TCR came from a male donor with early-stage non-small cell lung cancer. The chain recombines TRBV4-2 with TRBJ1-5; no firm D call. CDR3 DNA: TGTGCCAGCAGCCAAGAGGGATCGGCTAACAGCAATCAGCCCCAGCATTTT. This sequence encodes CASSQEGSANSNQPQHF.